The 18 T cell receptor beta chains reported below all come from one sample, sequenced in a study of control samples from healthy donors and cancer patients. Profiled with immunoSEQ multiplex PCR; TCRdb holds only in-frame clones, not every one. The sample contains about 160,000 clones, roughly 90% of which appear only once. Sequencing input: blood. The receptors were gathered from a man aged 25 to 45 in good health.

The chain uses TRBV30 and TRBJ1-2, with D perhaps matching TRBD1 (6 bases). The germline gives CDR1 GTSNPN, CDR2 SVGIG (reference sequence). The ends were cut back, 0 bases at V and 4 bases at J, with 9 bases in the middle. This CDR3 region has 13 residues. Here the CDR3 DNA reads TGTGCCTGGAGTGTAGGGGGGACCTATGGCTACACCTTC. This codes for CAWSVGGTYGYTF.

This clone was picked up a small number of times. This chain uses TRBV4-1 with TRBJ2-3; the D gene is possibly TRBD2 (6 bases). The CDR3 has 17 amino acids. Germline CDR1 and CDR2: MGHRA and YSYEKL. Trimming removed 0 bases from V and 3 bases from J, with 16 bases in between. CDR3 DNA: TGCGCCAGCAGCCAAGATCGGATGGCGGGAACGACAGATACGCAGTATTTT. It encodes CASSQDRMAGTTDTQYF.

This clone was detected once. The chain recombines TRBV7-6 with TRBJ2-7, with D unresolved. The CDR3 length is 13 residues. With 3 bases removed from V and 7 bases from J, the gap between germline ends came to 13 bases. The germline V gene encodes CDR1 SGHVS and CDR2 FNYEAQ. The CDR3 region is CASSLEIAREQYF. The CDR3 DNA follows: TGTGCCAGCAGCTTGGAAATAGCTCGAGAGCAGTACTTC.

This chain uses TRBV19 with TRBJ2-6, with D hard to call. The CDR3 is made up of 11 amino acids. Germline CDR1 and CDR2: LNHDA and SQIVND (reference sequence). V was trimmed by 0 bases and J by 15 bases, leaving 6 bases between them. The CDR3 bases are TGTGCCAGTAGTATAGAATCGTACCTGACTTTC. Translation: CASSIESYLTF.

The chain joins TRBV7-2 to TRBJ2-2, with D uncertain. The V gene lost 5 bases and the J gene lost 5 bases, with 9 bases spanning the gap. Germline CDR1 is SGHTA and CDR2 is FQGNSA. This CDR3 has 13 residues. In DNA form, the CDR3 reads TGTGCCAGCAGCCCCGGTTGGACCGGGGAGCTGTTTTTT. Protein: CASSPGWTGELFF. Complete variable domain (other parts from reference TRBV7-2 and TRBJ2-2): GAGVSQSPSNKVTEKGKDVELRCDPISGHTALYWYRQSLGQGLEFLIYFQGNSAPDKSGLPSDRFSAERTGGSVSTLTIQRTQQEDSAVYLCASSPGWTGELFFGEGSRLTVL.

The CDR3 reads CASSFSSNQPQHF. The CDR3 DNA follows: TGTGCCAGCAGTTTCAGTAGCAATCAGCCCCAGCATTTT. The V and J genes are TRBV27 and TRBJ1-5; D remains ambiguous. Germline CDR1 and CDR2: MNHEY and SMNVEV (reference sequence). V was pared by 3 bases and J by 0 bases, with 3 bases between. This CDR3 spans 13 amino acids.

The chain links TRBV24-1 to TRBJ2-2; D call uncertain. Trimming removed 2 bases at V and 2 bases at J, with 5 bases between. This CDR3 comprises 14 residues. From germline, CDR1 is KGHDR and CDR2 SFDVKD. The CDR3 bases are TGTGCCACCAGTGATTCACCAAACACCGGGGAGCTGTTTTTT. This codes for CATSDSPNTGELFF.

This clone has a handful of counts. The chain links TRBV6-5 to TRBJ2-1; maybe TRBD1 (6 bases). This CDR3 region has 16 residues. V was clipped by 4 bases and J by 0 bases, with 13 bases between them. CDR1 is MNHEY, CDR2 SVGAGI, per germline. CDR3 sequence reads: CASSSAGASSYNEQFF. The CDR3 DNA reads TGTGCCAGCAGTTCGGCAGGGGCTAGCTCCTACAATGAGCAGTTCTTC.

This chain joins TRBV28 and TRBJ2-7; a weak D match, TRBD1 (6 bases). Between the trimmed V and J ends, which lost 2 bases and 2 bases, there was a span of 10 bases. CDR3 length: 14 amino acids. The V gene's germline CDR1 is MDHEN and CDR2 SYDVKM. The CDR3 is CASSLLGQPYEQYF. CDR3 DNA: TGTGCCAGCAGTTTACTGGGACAACCCTACGAGCAGTACTTC.

This clone was observed once. The J gene is TRBJ1-1, the V gene TRBV5-1; D not certain. The CDR3 extends over 13 amino acids. V lost 4 bases and J lost 4, with 11 bases in between. Germline lookup yields CDR1 SGHRS and CDR2 YFSETQ. The DNA of the CDR3 is TGCGCCAGCAGCCCCCGACTTGTCACTGAAGCTTTCTTT. It specifies CASSPRLVTEAFF.

This chain uses TRBV19 with TRBJ2-2; unclear D gene. CDR1 is LNHDA, CDR2 SQIVND, per germline (reference sequence). V was cut by 6 bases and J by 3 bases, with 11 bases left in between. This CDR3 is 14 amino acids long. The CDR3 DNA reads as TGTGCCAGTAGGGAGCTCCTGGACACCGGGGAGCTGTTTTTT. This gives the protein CASRELLDTGELFF.

The chain has TRBV5-4 and TRBJ1-4; TRBD1 matches 8 bases. The V gene end was trimmed by 4 bases and the J gene end by 0 bases; junction bases not matched to a gene: 11. The germline CDR1 and CDR2 sequences are SGHNT and YYREEE (reference sequence). The CDR3 is 18 residues long. The CDR3 sequence is CASSPGQGKVATNEKLFF. CDR3 coding DNA: TGTGCCAGCAGCCCCGGACAGGGAAAAGTTGCAACTAATGAAAAACTGTTTTTT. Combining the CDR3 with reference TRBV5-4 and TRBJ1-4 gives the whole variable domain ETGVTQSPTHLIKTRGQQVTLRCSSQSGHNTVSWYQQALGQGPQFIFQYYREEENGRGNFPPRFSGLQFPNYSSELNVNALELDDSALYLCASSPGQGKVATNEKLFFGSGTQLSVL.

This chain uses TRBV20-1 with TRBJ1-2; D unclear. CDR3 size: 11 residues. Per the germline V gene, CDR1 is DFQATT and CDR2 is SNEGSKA (reference sequence). V was pared by 5 bases and J by 8 bases, with 12 bases between. CDR3 bases: TGCAGTGCTGGATCGACCAGGGGCTACACCTTC. This gives the protein CSAGSTRGYTF.

This chain uses TRBV28 with TRBJ2-1, with a possible D match to TRBD2 (6 bases). The CDR3 length is 20 residues. V lost 2 bases and J lost 7, with 30 bases in between. Germline CDR1 is MDHEN and CDR2 is SYDVKM. CDR3 bases: TGTGCCAGCAGTTTAAGACCGGGATTAGCGGTAAATCCCTCAGGGAATGAGCAGTTCTTC. Amino acids: CASSLRPGLAVNPSGNEQFF.

The J gene is TRBJ1-1, the V gene TRBV19, with 7 bases fitting TRBD1. The germline gives CDR1 LNHDA, CDR2 SQIVND (reference sequence). The ends lost 5 bases at V and 1 base at J; junction bases unmatched: 13. This CDR3 is built from 17 residues. The CDR3: CASSSRTGRAQNTEAFF. For the CDR3, the DNA is TGTGCCAGTAGTTCCAGGACAGGAAGAGCGCAGAACACTGAAGCTTTCTTT. The full variable domain, completed using reference TRBV19 and TRBJ1-1, is DGGITQSPKYLFRKEGQNVTLSCEQNLNHDAMYWYRQDPGQGLRLIYYSQIVNDFQKGDIAEGYSVSREKKESFPLTVTSAQKNPTAFYLCASSSRTGRAQNTEAFFGQGTRLTVV.

This chain joins TRBV27 and TRBJ1-2, with TRBD1 as a possible D gene (6 bases). V lost 2 bases and J lost 9, with 10 bases in between. The CDR3 runs to 12 residues. Germline V lookup: CDR1 MNHEY, CDR2 SMNVEV (reference sequence). The CDR3 DNA sequence: TGTGCCAGCAGTTTAAATACAGGGCGCTACACCTTC. This gives the protein CASSLNTGRYTF.

The chain combines TRBV27 with TRBJ1-2; D is uncertain. The ends were cut back, 5 bases at V and 7 bases at J, with 23 bases in the middle. The CDR3 runs 16 residues. Germline CDR1 is MNHEY and CDR2 is SMNVEV (reference sequence). DNA for the CDR3: TGTGCCAGCAGTCCCCAAACCCCCGAAGGAGGGAGTGGCTACACCTTC. Translating gives CASSPQTPEGGSGYTF.

The sample holds one count of this clone. The chain is built from TRBV29-1 and TRBJ1-3, with D unclear. This CDR3 is 15 amino acids long. V was trimmed by 0 bases and J by 7 bases, leaving 16 bases between them. CDR1 is SQVTM and CDR2 is ANQGSEA in the germline V gene. CDR3 region: CSVEDQEQPRNTIYF. The CDR3 region has the DNA TGCAGCGTTGAAGATCAGGAACAACCCCGGAACACCATATATTTT. The whole variable domain, remainder taken from reference TRBV29-1 and TRBJ1-3, is SAVISQKPSRDICQRGTSLTIQCQVDSQVTMMFWYRQQPGQSLTLIATANQGSEATYESGFVIDKFPISRPNLTFSTLTVSNMSPEDSSIYLCSVEDQEQPRNTIYFGEGSWLTVV.